The following is a T cell receptor (beta chain) sequence with its context. The antigen is not known. This record belongs to a study of blood T cells in healthy people across ages. Peripheral blood was drawn, roughly 10 milliliters per donor. Whole-study results and caveats: Because donor CMV status was unknown, expanded clonotype changes were possibly confounded. Naive CD4+ cell counts and diversity both ran higher in long-lived than in aged donors.

The CDR3 length is 13 residues. Per germline, CDR1 SEHNR and CDR2 FQNEAQ (reference sequence). Alongside a J-beta primer mix, a sample-barcoded 5' primer served in a second PCR lasting about 7 to 11 cycles. One entry per CDR3 protein, called by TCRdb with MiXCR from the 5' RACE reads. Here the sample spans 850,000 to 1,300,000 distinct CDR3 sequences, more than 35% being singletons. The sample consisted of blood. This rearrangement joins TRBV7-9 to TRBJ2-7; D tentatively fits TRBD1 or TRBD2 (5 bases each). The last part of the DNA fits TRBJ2-5 better; the J call may be wrong. The clonotype comes from a woman aged 55-75 years in good health. DNA of the CDR3: TGTGCCAGCAGCTTAGAGGGACCTCAGACCCAGTACTTC. Its translation: CASSLEGPQTQYF.